The clone carrying this T cell receptor (beta chain) came up a few times. This sample was included in a study of T-cell memory formation after mild COVID-19. Study information: Clustering of TCRs was largely donor specific.

The V and J ends lost 4 bases and 2 bases respectively, with 12 bases between them. This CDR3 region has 15 residues. From germline, CDR1 is SEHNR and CDR2 FQNEAQ (reference sequence). Barcoded TCR alpha and TCR beta cDNA libraries with UMIs came from 5'RACE using constant-segment primers. MiXCR, run by TCRdb on the 5' RACE reads, gives a single entry per CDR3 protein. Of roughly 190,000 distinct CDR3 sequences in the sample, roughly a tenth were seen once. The genes are TRBV7-9 and TRBJ2-1; D may be TRBD2 (5 bases). The TCR was taken from a man aged 18-30 years who had mild COVID-19 (a few samples of this study predate the infection). Cell type and time point are not known. Sequencing was done on a sample of PBMCs or a T cell subset sorted from them (not recorded which). In nucleotides, the CDR3 is TGTGCCAGCAGCTCCCGGGGTATCGCCTACAATGAGCAGTTCTTC. Its protein is CASSSRGIAYNEQFF.